The 16 T cell receptor beta chains below come from one sample, sequenced in a study of human T cells and chemical hapten exposure. TCRdb analysed the 5' RACE reads with MiXCR anew, one entry per CDR3 protein. The sample consists of 120,000 to 150,000 distinct CDR3 sequences, 3.5% to 5% of them appearing once. It was from unfractionated whole blood that total RNA was extracted. The receptors derive from a female donor in good health.

The table lists this clonotype with a few counts. This rearrangement joins TRBV15 to TRBJ1-3; D is undetermined. The V gene lost 6 bases and the J gene lost 5 bases, with 8 bases spanning the gap. CDR3 size: 12 residues. Germline V gives CDR1 LNHNV, CDR2 YYDKDF (reference sequence). Written as DNA, the CDR3 is TGTGCCACCAGTATGGGCAGAAACACCATATATTTT. Amino acids: CATSMGRNTIYF.

This chain joins TRBV12-3 or TRBV12-4 and TRBJ2-2; D tentatively reads TRBD1 or TRBD2 (6 bases each). This CDR3 is 14 amino acids long. V was cut by 7 bases and J by 6 bases, with 15 bases left in between. The CDR3 coding sequence is TGTGCCAGCACTATCGCTGGGGGGCCCGGGGAGCTGTTTTTT. It encodes CASTIAGGPGELFF.

This clonotype was recorded at least ten times. This chain joins TRBV2 and TRBJ2-6; 8 bases map to TRBD1. CDR3 length equals 17 residues. V lost 6 bases, J lost 1 base, and 8 bases stayed unmatched. CDR1 is SNHLY, CDR2 FYNNEI, per germline. The CDR3 protein is CASRGQGATSGANVLTF. The CDR3 nucleotides are TGTGCCAGCAGAGGGCAGGGGGCAACTTCTGGGGCCAACGTCCTGACTTTC.

This clonotype was counted only a few times. This chain links TRBV9 with TRBJ1-1, with 12 bases fitting TRBD1. The trim removed 0 bases at V and 0 bases at J, leaving 15 bases unmatched. This CDR3 contains 21 residues. Germline CDR1 and CDR2: SGDLS and YYNGEE. The CDR3 region has the DNA TGTGCCAGCAGCGTAGTGACGGGACAGGGGGCAGTTAGTGAGGTGAACACTGAAGCTTTCTTT. Translation: CASSVVTGQGAVSEVNTEAFF.

This clonotype came up a few times. In DNA, the CDR3 is TGCGCCAGCAGCCAAGTTTCTGGCGGGGGACCAAAAGAGACCCAGTACTTC. Residues: CASSQVSGGGPKETQYF. V gene TRBV4-3 combines with J gene TRBJ2-5; 7 bases are a match to TRBD2. The V gene end was trimmed by 1 base and the J gene end by 3 bases; junction bases not matched to a gene: 11. Germline lookup yields CDR1 LGHNA and CDR2 YSLEER. The CDR3 spans 17 residues.

Details on this clonotype: This may stem from a read error, because a much larger clone lies one nucleotide away. The chain combines TRBV14 with TRBJ1-1; D remains ambiguous. This CDR3 has 15 residues. The V and J ends lost 0 bases and 1 base respectively, with 9 bases between them. CDR1 and CDR2 from the germline V gene are SGHDN and FVKESK. The CDR3 DNA sequence: TGTGCCAGCAGCCAAGAACAAAGAAGGAACACTGAAGCTTTCTTT. Translated, it gives CASSQEQRRNTEAFF.

The genes are TRBV20-1 and TRBJ1-5, with D hard to call. CDR3 length: 14 amino acids. V gave up 0 bases and J gave up 7 bases, with 13 bases separating them. The germline gives CDR1 DFQATT, CDR2 SNEGSKA (reference sequence). Here the CDR3 DNA reads TGCAGTGCTAGAGACGGACGGTCCGGGCAGCCCCAGCATTTT. Protein product: CSARDGRSGQPQHF.

The sample holds many counts of this clonotype. The V call is TRBV5-4, the J call TRBJ2-7, with 9 bases matching TRBD1. J was trimmed by 2 bases and V by 1 base; bases with no gene match: 4. This CDR3 has 15 residues. In germline, CDR1 is SGHNT, CDR2 YYREEE (reference sequence). This CDR3 reads CASSLSGTGPYEQYF. The CDR3 DNA is TGTGCCAGCAGCTTGTCGGGGACAGGGCCCTACGAGCAGTACTTC. The variable domain in full, with the rest retrieved from reference TRBV5-4 and TRBJ2-7, is ETGVTQSPTHLIKTRGQQVTLRCSSQSGHNTVSWYQQALGQGPQFIFQYYREEENGRGNFPPRFSGLQFPNYSSELNVNALELDDSALYLCASSLSGTGPYEQYFGPGTRLTVT.

At least ten counts were recorded for this clonotype. The V gene is TRBV3-1, the J gene TRBJ2-7; 7 bases match TRBD2. Germline trimming cut 5 bases from V and 2 bases from J; bases unmatched to any gene: 9. The V gene's germline CDR1 is LGHDT and CDR2 YNNKEL (reference sequence). The CDR3 sequence is 15 residues long. CDR3 in amino acids: CASSDLADFTYEQYF. The CDR3 nucleotides are TGTGCCAGCAGCGACCTAGCGGATTTCACCTACGAGCAGTACTTC.

This clonotype was seen ten or more times. The J gene is TRBJ1-1, the V gene TRBV6-1, with D perhaps TRBD1 (6 bases). V shed 6 bases and J shed 11 bases, with 22 bases lying between them. In germline, CDR1 is MNHNS, CDR2 SASEGT. CDR3 length: 14 residues. CDR3 region: CASREYPGVMRAFF. CDR3 bases: TGTGCCAGCAGAGAGTACCCAGGGGTTATGAGGGCTTTCTTT.

A few counts support this clonotype. The chain carries TRBV12-3 or TRBV12-4 and TRBJ2-1; 14 bases are shared with TRBD2. V gave up 6 bases and J gave up 6 bases; unmatched junction bases: 1. The CDR3 is 14 residues long. CDR3 coding DNA: TGTGCCAGCAGGGGACTAGCGGGGGTCAATGAGCAGTTCTTC. This sequence encodes CASRGLAGVNEQFF.

At least ten counts were recorded for this clonotype. The chain employs TRBV6-1 and TRBJ1-6; D is uncertain. Trimming left V 6 bases short and J 6 bases short, with 9 bases between. From germline, CDR1 is MNHNS and CDR2 SASEGT. There are 13 residues in the CDR3. CDR3 DNA: TGTGCCAGCAGACAGCATTCTAATTCACCCCTCCACTTT. The encoded protein is CASRQHSNSPLHF.

This clonotype came up a few times. This chain joins TRBV5-6 and TRBJ1-5; D not certain. The germline V and J ends were trimmed by 0 bases and 6 bases, with 4 bases remaining between them. This CDR3 contains 12 residues. The germline gives CDR1 SGHDT, CDR2 YYEEEE. In DNA, the CDR3 is TGTGCCAGCAGCTTGGGAAGTCAGCCCCAGCATTTT. It encodes CASSLGSQPQHF.

This clonotype showed up many times. The chain is built from TRBV3-1 and TRBJ2-3; 11 bases map to TRBD2. Germline V gene sequence: CDR1 LGHDT, CDR2 YNNKEL (reference sequence). The CDR3 is made up of 18 amino acids. V trimming: 4 bases; J trimming: 0 bases; junction bases outside the gene matches: 9. CDR3: CASSRELAGAFSTDTQYF. The CDR3 region has the DNA TGTGCCAGCAGCCGCGAACTAGCGGGGGCCTTTAGCACAGATACGCAGTATTTT.

This clonotype was counted between two and nine times. The chain has TRBV7-9 and TRBJ2-1; no clear D gene. The CDR3 totals 12 residues. Germline lookup yields CDR1 SEHNR and CDR2 FQNEAQ (reference sequence). Trimming removed 5 bases at V and 6 bases at J, with 8 bases between. This chain's CDR3 is CASSQRANEQFF. DNA of the CDR3: TGTGCCAGCAGCCAACGAGCCAATGAGCAGTTCTTC. The full variable domain, with the rest looked up from reference TRBV7-9 and TRBJ2-1, is DTGVSQNPRHKITKRGQNVTFRCDPISEHNRLYWYRQTLGQGPEFLTYFQNEAQLEKSRLLSDRFSAERPKGSFSTLEIQRTEQGDSAMYLCASSQRANEQFFGPGTRLTVL.

This clonotype has ten or more counts. V and J are TRBV2 and TRBJ1-4; TRBD1 matches 8 bases. Losses at the gene ends were 6 bases for V and 4 bases for J; bases not matched to a gene: 13. This CDR3 is built from 17 residues. The V gene's germline CDR1 is SNHLY and CDR2 FYNNEI. The CDR3 sequence: CASRLFSGGKVNEKLFF. The CDR3, as DNA: TGTGCCAGCAGGTTATTTTCAGGGGGCAAGGTTAATGAAAAACTGTTTTTT. The full variable domain, completed using reference TRBV2 and TRBJ1-4, is EPEVTQTPSHQVTQMGQEVILRCVPISNHLYFYWYRQILGQKVEFLVSFYNNEISEKSEIFDDQFSVERPDGSNFTLKIRSTKLEDSAMYFCASRLFSGGKVNEKLFFGSGTQLSVL.